The entry that follows covers one T cell receptor beta chain sequence. There are a few counts of this clonotype. Its antigen is currently not known. There are no base qualities to consult, and no much larger clone falls within one base. This sample is part of a study of T-cell reconstitution after alpha-beta-depleted transplantation in children listed by TCRdb under 2016. Looking at the study overall: Using TCR repertoire profiling, the study quantitatively followed how T-cell immune reconstitution unfolded in children after TCRalphabeta/CD19-depleted allogeneic hematopoietic cell transplantation.

V is cut back by 5 bases and J by 10 bases, with 17 bases in the junction unmatched. The CDR3 has 15 amino acids, counting the end cysteine and phenylalanine. Only the CDR3 DNA stays, 45 bases, in frame from base 1. According to the germline V gene (reference sequence), CDR1 reads DFQATT and CDR2 reads SNEGSKA. The library relied on PCR. The reads were generated on an Illumina HiSeq 2500. Molecular barcoding was employed in the preparation of TCR libraries, with unique molecular identifiers being used to normalize TCRbeta repertoire quantification. Using fastp trimming at Q25 and MiXCR clonotype assembly, TCRdb reanalyzed the public sequencing data and kept in-frame beta chains. Each entry is one CDR3 protein sequence, shown with its most common DNA and genes. Counted in this sample were roughly 610,000 distinct CDR3 sequences; 8% to 11% of them appeared once. Roughly 4% of the sample is taken by the ten largest.

The sequencing used PBMCs from the stem cell graft donor, collected from the stem cell graft. This receptor was taken from a human donor who donated a stem cell graft to a child with acute myeloid leukemia. The sequence joins TRBV20-1 to TRBJ1-1, with 9 middle bases fitting TRBD1. The CDR3 protein is CSAPHSDRGSAGAFF. The DNA reads as follows: TGCAGTGCTCCTCACTCCGACAGGGGGAGTGCTGGAGCTTTCTTT.